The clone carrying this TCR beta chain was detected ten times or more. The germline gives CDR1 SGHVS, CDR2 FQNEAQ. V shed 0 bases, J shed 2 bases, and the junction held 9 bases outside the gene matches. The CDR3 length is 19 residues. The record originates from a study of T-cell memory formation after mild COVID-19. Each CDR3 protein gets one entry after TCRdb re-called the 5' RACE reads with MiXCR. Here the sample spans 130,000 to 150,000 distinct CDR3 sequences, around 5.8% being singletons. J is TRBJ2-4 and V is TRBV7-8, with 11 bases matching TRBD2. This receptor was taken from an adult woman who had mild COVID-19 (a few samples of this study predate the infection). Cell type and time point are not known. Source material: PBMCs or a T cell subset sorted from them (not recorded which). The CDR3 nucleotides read TGTGCCAGCAGCTTAGCGGGTAGCGGGGGGGCCAGACCCAAAAACATTCAGTACTTC. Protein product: CASSLAGSGGARPKNIQYF.